This T cell receptor (beta chain) was captured in a study of cytomegalovirus exposure and HLA in healthy donors (dated by TCRdb to between 2016 and 2019). Looking at the study overall: An earlier analysis of fewer than 750 of the donors reported 250 to 350 Gb of sequence data and 117 million unique TCR beta sequences obtained from about 200 million T cells. An early release covering roughly 600 HLA-typed donors comprised 250 to 350 gigabases of sequencing data and 85 million to 100 million unique TCR sequences. Among the roughly 400 genotyped donors, roughly 80% belonged to the genetic ancestry cluster associated with self-reported Caucasian donors. The study was designed to test whether signatures of past pathogen exposure could be identified by cataloging public T cell receptors. Using immunosequencing, the study profiled T cell repertoires from 666 subjects and related those repertoires to cytomegalovirus serostatus. Besides the first cohort of more than 650 subjects, a separate validation cohort made up of 120 different subjects was used. The study combined high-throughput TCR immunosequencing, statistical association of individual TCRs with disease status, and machine learning to predict cytomegalovirus infection status. A later analysis re-examined previously published TCR beta repertoires from more than 550 donors and added high-resolution HLA genotyping to investigate patterns of TCR occurrence. In the later analysis, no new phenotypic data were used to find candidate immune exposures; instead, reliance was placed on TCR beta sequences and their occurrence across donors. An earlier analysis of several hundred of the donors used high-throughput TCR beta sequencing to judge whether each TCR beta V gene segment behaved as functional or pseudogenic. Donor age, sex, ethnicity and CMV serostatus were collected together with the repertoire data. In a later genetic analysis, genome-wide SNP genotypes for about three fifths of the 666 donors were used, and that subset was treated as a discovery cohort. All discovery cohort repertoires had been generated on a single sequencing platform. Class I and class II HLA loci were covered by the typing at four-digit resolution. Typing coverage varied by locus: roughly 620-640 donors for A, B, C, DRB1 and DQB1; more than 500 for DQA1; over 600 for DPA1; approximately 470 for DPB1. Four or five DR-DQ haplotypes were handled as single units for association and clustering, since linkage in the cohort was strong. Among some 400 genotyped donors of the cohort, an average of roughly 230,000 unique TCR beta nucleotide sequences was sequenced per donor, of which about 20% were non-productive. Summary of the overall study and its limitations: In a later analysis, TCR association rates were found to vary across HLA loci, with the most associated TCRs seen for DRB1 alleles and the fewest for HLA-C alleles. In the study, some 180 TCR beta chains were listed as associated with cytomegalovirus. Because HLA typing was unavailable for some donors at each locus, only the typed subset was used in association tests. In this cohort, only TCR beta chains were sequenced, and detectable features were limited by the absence of alpha or paired-chain data. In vitro tests confirmed that a few of the cytomegalovirus-associated TCR beta chains recognize cytomegalovirus antigens. The sequencing pipeline was judged likely to have produced a cluster of highly shared sequence variants as a technical artifact. According to a later analysis, parvovirus B19, influenza, CMV and Epstein-Barr virus appeared linked to several top co-occurrence clusters. Compared with equally common non-associated chains, HLA-associated TCR beta chains in a later analysis were more clonally expanded and had lower generation probabilities. In a later genetic analysis, fewer N-insertions in productive TCRs were reported among donors in an Asian-associated ancestry cluster than the roughly 640-donor mean. The authors suggested that the approach could potentially be extended to other disease states and immunological phenotypes. Assigning TCR associations to individual alleles was difficult when HLA alleles, especially DR and DQ, strongly co-occurred. In a later analysis, most CMV-associated TCR beta chains were found to appear HLA-restricted, with HLA associations seemingly driven largely by CMV exposure. Cytomegalovirus status was reported to be diagnosed by the classifier with high specificity and sensitivity in both the original and validation cohorts. Some IMGT-functional V segments, including TRBV6-2 and TRBV6-3, could not be told apart with the 87-base-pair reads, so those segments were excluded. Over 15 rarely observed V segments, including chromosome 9 orphons, were excluded from the earlier analysis of some 590 of the donors because counts were too low. Roughly uniform sequencing depth across donors was assumed in presence/absence analyses, although this assumption may not hold. CMV serostatus was the only immune exposure information available for the cohort. Across donors, most TCR sequences were observed very rarely, whereas some public TCRs were present in many individuals. An association between a missense DCLRE1C variant and V-gene and J-gene trimming of TCR beta chains was found in a later genetic analysis and replicated in an independent cohort. Linkage disequilibrium might explain the correlated functional status among segregating V segments, but an unknown experimental factor could not be excluded. Specific HLA alleles were associated with 16,951 TCR beta sequences at a false discovery rate of 0.05 in a later analysis. A further reported finding was that TCR beta sequences accurately predicted the HLA-A and HLA-B alleles for most subjects in the first cohort. An earlier analysis of 450 to 750 of the donors showed that most TCR beta V segments appeared in productive rearrangements either about 87% or about 30% of the time, which broadly matched IMGT annotations.

The cohort comprised around 700 healthy bone marrow donors. All cohort members were sampled while nominally healthy, although unrecorded immune exposures were likely present. The donor tested CMV seropositive and was one of the 289 seropositive cohort members. A peripheral blood sample was provided by each donor, and peripheral blood mononuclear cells were used for TCR beta sequencing. The Qiagen DNeasy Blood Extraction Kit was used to extract genomic DNA from the blood cell samples. Libraries were built with the immunoSEQ multiplex PCR assay. The multiplex PCR relied on a mix of 60 forward primers for TCR Vbeta segments and 13 reverse primers for TCR Jbeta segments. A multiplex PCR assay on genomic DNA amplified the CDR3 region of rearranged TCR beta genes. On the Illumina HiSeq System, the amplified TCR beta libraries were sequenced as 87-base-pair reads. On the authors' methods: Across the roughly 700 repertoires, a later analysis counted 60 million to 90 million unique TCR beta chains, roughly 11 million of which were shared by at least two donors. A nearest-neighbor algorithm error-corrected the raw reads and collapsed the reads into unique sequences, merging closely related sequences to remove PCR and sequencing errors. Alignment of CDR3 sequences to IMGT reference sequences was used to assign V, D and J gene segments. For a sequence to be retained, at least a six-nucleotide match to both a V gene segment and a J gene segment was required. Rearrangements were classified as productive when the CDR3 lacked stop codons and remained in frame with V and J, and all other rearrangements were classified as non-productive. CDR3 was defined by IMGT convention, running from the second conserved V-encoded cysteine to the conserved J-encoded phenylalanine. In an earlier analysis of approximately 590 of the donors, sequences lacking an unambiguous match to a single V gene segment were excluded. An earlier analysis of just under 600 of the donors called V segments functional above 56.7% productive rearrangements and segregating when the between-donor standard deviation exceeded 5%. A statistical classification framework was built for diagnosing cytomegalovirus status from the catalog of TCR beta chain sequences. A later analysis assigned V and J genes by comparing TCR nucleotide sequences with IMGT/GENE-DB human TR gene sequences. The TCRdist pipeline was used in a later analysis to assign CDR3 sequences and most-parsimonious VDJ recombination scenarios. A later analysis defined each TCR beta chain by its CDR3 amino acid sequence plus V-gene family, and excluded reads lacking a unique V-gene family. To address suspected cross-contamination and a sequencing artifact, a later analysis removed around 590 highly shared, low-generation-probability nucleotide sequences. For each public chain, a later analysis derived a clonal expansion index from normalized ranks of inferred template counts within each repertoire. Generation probabilities in a later analysis came from a VDJ recombination model fitted to out-of-frame rearrangements, and those results were checked against IGoR. In a later analysis, hypergeometric tests were used to score TCR-TCR, TCR-HLA and TCR-CMV co-occurrence, with a repertoire-size bias correction applied to TCR pairs. A later analysis estimated false discovery rates by permuting HLA or CMV assignments 20 times. In a later analysis, co-occurring TCRs were grouped with DBSCAN, and TCRdist sequence similarity was added when clustering was performed within HLA-allele-positive subsets. Repertoires with fewer than 30,000 or more than 120,000 public chains were left out of co-occurrence clustering, as were roughly five repertoires with anomalous nucleotide sharing. The immuneACCESS repertoire file appears here via TCRdb, limited to in-frame rearrangements. These files lack a portion of the clones; in checked studies, under half of the deficit traces to unresolved V genes, and the cause of the others is not known. That table furnishes V, J and clone size, whereas the DNA furnished D and trimming. Present in this sample are about 130,000 clones, roughly 70% of which were seen just once. The biggest ten clones account for roughly 4% of the sample.

The CDR1 and CDR2 encoded by the germline V gene are MNHNS and SASEGT. Trimming accounts for 2 bases at V and 3 bases at J, while the number of junction bases matched to no gene is 4. From its cysteine to its phenylalanine, the CDR3 spans 14 amino acids. The DNA shown is the 42-base CDR3, in frame from base 1. As regards this clone: It has no known antigen specificity. No much larger clone is present one base from it, and per-base qualities are unavailable.

The chain is made from TRBV6-1 and TRBJ2-7, with 7 middle bases fitting TRBD1. The sample was PBMCs. This clonotype originated in a man aged 18 to 35 in good health and CMV-seropositive. The CDR3 reads as follows: CASSESGQDYEQYF. The DNA sequence is TGTGCCAGCAGTGAATCTGGACAGGACTACGAGCAGTACTTC.